These T cell receptor beta chains were read from a single sample in a study of identical twins. TCRdb fed the 5' RACE reads into MiXCR, producing one record per CDR3 protein. The sample lists 500,000 to 700,000 distinct CDR3 sequences; 7% to 7.5% were seen once. In addition, the sample was reused for a study of yellow fever vaccine responses in identical twins.

Material: PBMCs. All receptors come from a woman younger than 35 in good health. Each CDR3 is given with its conserved first and last residue. Fields, in order: V gene, clone size, D gene, J gene, CDR3 protein, CDR3 DNA. A D gene is named only where the DNA matches it firmly. Only part of the rows carry a size: once, few, many, or a class if the clone is expanded.

V gene: TRBV6-1; clone size: few; D gene: .; J gene: TRBJ1-2; CDR3 protein: CASSTGTNYGYTF; CDR3 DNA: TGTGCCAGCAGTACCGGGACAAACTATGGCTACACCTTC
V gene: TRBV20-1; clone size: .; D gene: .; J gene: TRBJ2-3; CDR3 protein: CSASFLDTQYF; CDR3 DNA: TGCAGTGCTAGTTTCTTAGATACGCAGTATTTT
V gene: TRBV28; clone size: few; D gene: TRBD1; J gene: TRBJ1-5; CDR3 protein: CASSYQTGVGQPQHF; CDR3 DNA: TGTGCCAGCAGTTACCAAACAGGGGTTGGTCAGCCCCAGCATTTT
V gene: TRBV20-1; clone size: few; D gene: TRBD2; J gene: TRBJ2-3; CDR3 protein: CSAPPSRGATDTQYF; CDR3 DNA: TGCAGTGCTCCACCCTCGCGGGGGGCCACAGATACGCAGTATTTT
V gene: TRBV5-1; clone size: many; D gene: .; J gene: TRBJ1-6; CDR3 protein: CASSLDSQNSYNSPLHF; CDR3 DNA: TGCGCCAGCAGCTTGGACAGCCAAAACTCCTATAATTCACCCCTCCACTTT
V gene: TRBV11-2; clone size: many; D gene: .; J gene: TRBJ1-1; CDR3 protein: CASSYRIGFTEAFF; CDR3 DNA: TGTGCCAGCAGCTACCGAATAGGTTTCACTGAAGCTTTCTTT
V gene: TRBV6-1; clone size: .; D gene: .; J gene: TRBJ1-2; CDR3 protein: CASRPSPGASSGLGYTF; CDR3 DNA: TGTGCCAGCAGGCCCTCCCCCGGCGCGAGCTCGGGGCTGGGCTACACCTTC
V gene: TRBV7-6; clone size: .; D gene: .; J gene: TRBJ2-2; CDR3 protein: CASSLGGGPTGELFF; CDR3 DNA: TGTGCCAGCAGCTTAGGTGGGGGGCCCACCGGGGAGCTGTTTTTT
V gene: TRBV28; clone size: few; D gene: .; J gene: TRBJ2-3; CDR3 protein: CASSPPRAASTDTQYF; CDR3 DNA: TGTGCCAGCAGCCCTCCCCGGGCAGCTAGCACAGATACGCAGTATTTT
V gene: TRBV12-3/TRBV12-4; clone size: many; D gene: .; J gene: TRBJ2-6; CDR3 protein: CASSLQLLSGANVLTF; CDR3 DNA: TGTGCCAGCAGTTTGCAGTTACTCTCTGGGGCCAACGTCCTGACTTTC
V gene: TRBV3-1; clone size: .; D gene: TRBD1; J gene: TRBJ1-6; CDR3 protein: CASSLIVTGVSSYNSPLHF; CDR3 DNA: TGTGCCAGCAGTTTAATAGTGACAGGGGTCAGCTCCTATAATTCACCCCTCCACTTT
V gene: TRBV5-1; clone size: .; D gene: .; J gene: TRBJ2-6; CDR3 protein: CASSLAQGSGANVLTF; CDR3 DNA: TGCGCCAGCAGCTTGGCCCAGGGTAGTGGGGCCAACGTCCTGACTTTC
V gene: TRBV20-1; clone size: few; D gene: .; J gene: TRBJ2-2; CDR3 protein: CSASPSLSGELFF; CDR3 DNA: TGCAGTGCTAGCCCTAGCCTTTCCGGGGAGCTGTTTTTT
V gene: TRBV9; clone size: .; D gene: .; J gene: TRBJ1-2; CDR3 protein: CASSVATETNYGYTF; CDR3 DNA: TGTGCCAGCAGCGTAGCGACAGAAACTAACTATGGCTACACCTTC
V gene: TRBV5-1; clone size: .; D gene: .; J gene: TRBJ2-1; CDR3 protein: CASSLAGGGSDNEQFF; CDR3 DNA: TGCGCCAGCAGCTTGGCGGGCGGGGGCTCAGACAATGAGCAGTTCTTC
V gene: TRBV5-1; clone size: many; D gene: .; J gene: TRBJ1-2; CDR3 protein: CASSSTDGLNYGYTF; CDR3 DNA: TGCGCCAGCAGCTCGACGGATGGACTTAACTATGGCTACACCTTC
V gene: TRBV20-1; clone size: .; D gene: TRBD1; J gene: TRBJ1-5; CDR3 protein: CSAPLGTGPQPQHF; CDR3 DNA: TGCAGTGCCCCTTTGGGGACAGGGCCTCAGCCCCAGCATTTT
V gene: TRBV12-3/TRBV12-4; clone size: many; D gene: TRBD1; J gene: TRBJ2-7; CDR3 protein: CASSPTGLSHEQYF; CDR3 DNA: TGTGCCAGCAGCCCGACAGGGTTGTCCCACGAGCAGTACTTC
V gene: TRBV7-3; clone size: .; D gene: .; J gene: TRBJ2-1; CDR3 protein: CASSDQPGSEQFF; CDR3 DNA: TGTGCCAGCAGCGATCAACCGGGATCCGAGCAGTTCTTC
V gene: TRBV12-3/TRBV12-4; clone size: many; D gene: TRBD1; J gene: TRBJ1-2; CDR3 protein: CASSLLTGNYGYTF; CDR3 DNA: TGTGCCAGCAGTTTATTGACAGGGAATTATGGCTACACCTTC
V gene: TRBV14; clone size: few; D gene: .; J gene: TRBJ1-4; CDR3 protein: CASSQRTAGEKLFF; CDR3 DNA: TGTGCCAGCAGCCAGAGGACAGCGGGTGAAAAACTGTTTTTT
V gene: TRBV25-1; clone size: many; D gene: .; J gene: TRBJ2-1; CDR3 protein: CASSGANEQFF; CDR3 DNA: TGTGCCAGCAGTGGCGCGAATGAGCAGTTCTTC
V gene: TRBV11-2; clone size: .; D gene: TRBD2; J gene: TRBJ2-3; CDR3 protein: CASSSGTTSGEPTDTQYF; CDR3 DNA: TGTGCCAGCAGCTCCGGAACGACTAGCGGGGAACCCACAGATACGCAGTATTTT
V gene: TRBV24-1; clone size: many; D gene: .; J gene: TRBJ2-1; CDR3 protein: CATSDLDYEQFF; CDR3 DNA: TGTGCCACCAGTGATTTGGACTATGAGCAGTTCTTC
V gene: TRBV12-3/TRBV12-4; clone size: many; D gene: .; J gene: TRBJ1-6; CDR3 protein: CASTMRGMGSPLHF; CDR3 DNA: TGTGCCAGCACCATGAGAGGGATGGGATCACCCCTCCACTTT
V gene: TRBV5-5; clone size: few; D gene: .; J gene: TRBJ2-4; CDR3 protein: CASSLGLQLAKNIQYF; CDR3 DNA: TGTGCCAGCAGCCTGGGGCTCCAGCTAGCCAAAAACATTCAGTACTTC
V gene: TRBV28; clone size: many; D gene: .; J gene: TRBJ2-4; CDR3 protein: CASSFSKLSSAKNIQYF; CDR3 DNA: TGTGCCAGCAGTTTTTCGAAGTTGTCCTCGGCCAAAAACATTCAGTACTTC
V gene: TRBV20-1; clone size: few; D gene: TRBD1; J gene: TRBJ1-3; CDR3 protein: CSARGGTGTGNTIYF; CDR3 DNA: TGCAGTGCTAGGGGGGGGACAGGGACTGGAAACACCATATATTTT
V gene: TRBV27; clone size: many; D gene: .; J gene: TRBJ1-5; CDR3 protein: CASSWYRDPDQPQHF; CDR3 DNA: TGTGCCAGCAGTTGGTATAGGGACCCCGATCAGCCCCAGCATTTT
V gene: TRBV5-1; clone size: many; D gene: .; J gene: TRBJ1-1; CDR3 protein: CASSLVSGQPAFF; CDR3 DNA: TGCGCCAGCAGCTTGGTTTCGGGCCAGCCAGCTTTCTTT
V gene: TRBV3-1; clone size: many; D gene: .; J gene: TRBJ2-2; CDR3 protein: CASSPTRGAGELFF; CDR3 DNA: TGTGCCAGCAGCCCGACTAGGGGGGCCGGGGAGCTGTTTTTT
V gene: TRBV3-1; clone size: many; D gene: .; J gene: TRBJ1-2; CDR3 protein: CASSQGNPYGYTF; CDR3 DNA: TGTGCCAGCAGCCAAGGTAATCCCTATGGCTACACCTTC
V gene: TRBV20-1; clone size: few; D gene: TRBD2; J gene: TRBJ2-2; CDR3 protein: CSARPFTSGGSGELFF; CDR3 DNA: TGCAGTGCTAGACCCTTTACTAGCGGGGGTTCCGGGGAGCTGTTTTTT
V gene: TRBV24-1; clone size: .; D gene: .; J gene: TRBJ2-1; CDR3 protein: CATSDSTENDYNEQFF; CDR3 DNA: TGTGCCACCAGTGACTCTACAGAAAACGATTACAATGAGCAGTTCTTC
V gene: TRBV3-1; clone size: few; D gene: .; J gene: TRBJ2-2; CDR3 protein: CASCQGSWLAIVTGELFF; CDR3 DNA: TGTGCCTCCTGCCAAGGGTCTTGGCTAGCGATCGTCACCGGGGAGCTGTTTTTT
V gene: TRBV15; clone size: .; D gene: .; J gene: TRBJ2-5; CDR3 protein: CATSRDEGSETQYF; CDR3 DNA: TGTGCCACCAGCAGAGATGAGGGGTCAGAGACCCAGTACTTC
V gene: TRBV5-1; clone size: few; D gene: .; J gene: TRBJ2-7; CDR3 protein: CASRSRASSYEQYF; CDR3 DNA: TGCGCCAGCCGATCTAGGGCGAGCTCCTACGAGCAGTACTTC
V gene: TRBV11-2; clone size: .; D gene: .; J gene: TRBJ1-1; CDR3 protein: CASSLGVDEAFF; CDR3 DNA: TGTGCCAGCAGCTTAGGGGTGGATGAAGCTTTCTTT
V gene: TRBV27; clone size: few; D gene: TRBD2; J gene: TRBJ2-1; CDR3 protein: CASTRTSGSDEQFF; CDR3 DNA: TGTGCCAGCACAAGGACTAGCGGGAGCGATGAGCAGTTCTTC
V gene: TRBV5-4; clone size: few; D gene: .; J gene: TRBJ2-1; CDR3 protein: CASTPGSGKTYNEQFF; CDR3 DNA: TGTGCCAGCACCCCCGGGAGCGGAAAGACCTACAATGAGCAGTTCTTC
V gene: TRBV12-3/TRBV12-4; clone size: many; D gene: .; J gene: TRBJ1-5; CDR3 protein: CASSLRQGGGNQPQHF; CDR3 DNA: TGTGCCAGCAGTTTACGGCAGGGAGGGGGCAATCAGCCCCAGCATTTT
V gene: TRBV12-3/TRBV12-4; clone size: few; D gene: .; J gene: TRBJ2-1; CDR3 protein: CASSLTTVYNEQFF; CDR3 DNA: TGTGCCAGCAGTTTAACGACCGTTTACAATGAGCAGTTCTTC
V gene: TRBV29-1; clone size: few; D gene: .; J gene: TRBJ2-5; CDR3 protein: CSVEGGVEVQEQETQYF; CDR3 DNA: TGCAGCGTTGAAGGAGGGGTGGAGGTTCAGGAGCAAGAGACCCAGTACTTC
V gene: TRBV12-3/TRBV12-4; clone size: many; D gene: .; J gene: TRBJ2-1; CDR3 protein: CASRRGPEQFF; CDR3 DNA: TGTGCCAGCAGGCGAGGACCCGAGCAGTTCTTC
V gene: TRBV6-5; clone size: .; D gene: .; J gene: TRBJ2-7; CDR3 protein: CASTGRTREQYF; CDR3 DNA: TGTGCCAGCACGGGCAGAACGAGGGAGCAGTACTTC
V gene: TRBV2; clone size: few; D gene: TRBD2; J gene: TRBJ2-3; CDR3 protein: CASSLGSSGDTDTQYF; CDR3 DNA: TGTGCCAGCAGCCTAGGGTCTAGCGGAGACACAGATACGCAGTATTTT
V gene: TRBV4-1; clone size: many; D gene: .; J gene: TRBJ1-1; CDR3 protein: CASSQTGFLAFF; CDR3 DNA: TGCGCCAGCAGCCAAACAGGGTTCTTGGCTTTCTTT
V gene: TRBV4-1; clone size: few; D gene: TRBD1; J gene: TRBJ1-1; CDR3 protein: CASSPQRTGGETEAFF; CDR3 DNA: TGCGCCAGCAGCCCACAGAGAACAGGGGGAGAGACTGAAGCTTTCTTT
V gene: TRBV7-3; clone size: .; D gene: TRBD1; J gene: TRBJ2-5; CDR3 protein: CASSPLQDRGILETQYF; CDR3 DNA: TGTGCCAGCAGCCCCCTCCAGGACAGGGGCATTTTGGAGACCCAGTACTTC
V gene: TRBV5-1; clone size: many; D gene: .; J gene: TRBJ2-7; CDR3 protein: CASSLAGVGFGEQYF; CDR3 DNA: TGCGCCAGCAGCTTGGCAGGGGTGGGCTTCGGCGAGCAGTACTTC